Presented here are 15 T cell receptor beta chains from one specimen sequenced in a study of shared clonotypes between healthy human individuals. Naive-designated CD8 cells lacked CD45RO, were positively enriched for CCR7, and omitted terminally differentiated effector memory CD45RA+ cells. The table came from immunoSEQ multiplex PCR; TCRdb's copy has only in-frame clones and leaves some out. Among 2 million to 2.5 million clones listed, approximately 95% were seen once. The specimen was naive CD8+ T cells sorted from blood. These receptors were collected from a man aged 18-30 years in good health.

The rearrangement joins TRBV19 to TRBJ1-5; 8 bases align to TRBD1. The CDR3 is made up of 15 amino acids. V gave up 7 bases and J gave up 5 bases; unmatched junction bases: 10. CDR1 LNHDA and CDR2 SQIVND come from the germline V gene (reference sequence). The CDR3 nucleotides are TGTGCCAGTACCGAGGACAGGGAGGGGTATCAGCCCCAGCATTTT. Translation gives CASTEDREGYQPQHF.

This chain uses TRBV7-9 with TRBJ2-5, with 11 bases matching TRBD2. This CDR3 comprises 16 residues. CDR1 SEHNR and CDR2 FQNEAQ come from the germline V gene (reference sequence). V gave up 1 base and J gave up 2 bases; unmatched junction bases: 3. For the CDR3, the DNA is TGTGCCAGCAGCTTAGATACTAGCGGGGGACAAGAGACCCAGTACTTC. It codes for CASSLDTSGGQETQYF.

The rearrangement uses TRBV28 and TRBJ1-2; possibly TRBD1 for D (5 bases). Germline values: CDR1 MDHEN, CDR2 SYDVKM. This CDR3 is 15 amino acids long. V was cut by 7 bases and J by 1 base, with 16 bases left in between. The CDR3 DNA reads as TGTGCCAGCACCCCAGAAGGGGCGAATAACTATGGCTACACCTTC. Translation: CASTPEGANNYGYTF.

The genes are TRBV13 and TRBJ1-2; a possible D gene is TRBD1 (6 bases). Per the germline V gene, CDR1 is PRHDT and CDR2 is FYEKMQ (reference sequence). The CDR3 covers 16 residues. Trimming took off 2 bases at V and 3 bases at J, with 16 bases between the two ends. CDR3 sequence (DNA): TGTGCCAGCAGCTTAAACATGGACAGAGCTCACTATGGCTACACCTTC. It codes for CASSLNMDRAHYGYTF.

This clone has just one count. The rearrangement links TRBV14 to TRBJ2-3, with D possibly matching TRBD1 (6 bases). Trimming took off 3 bases at V and 2 bases at J, with 21 bases between the two ends. Germline V CDR1 and CDR2: SGHDN, FVKESK. This CDR3 is built from 18 residues. This chain's CDR3 is CASSQGTYAGLYTDTQYF. CDR3 DNA sequence: TGTGCCAGCAGCCAGGGGACATACGCAGGACTCTACACAGATACGCAGTATTTT.

This chain joins TRBV2 and TRBJ2-3, with a weak D call TRBD1 (6 bases). The CDR3 covers 16 residues. CDR1 SNHLY and CDR2 FYNNEI come from the germline V gene. Trimming stripped 1 base from V and 2 bases from J, with 13 bases between. CDR3 protein: CASSEGGQGNTDTQYF. CDR3 nucleotides: TGTGCCAGCAGTGAAGGTGGGCAGGGGAACACAGATACGCAGTATTTT.

As regards this clone: The same CDR3 is also encoded by other DNA sequences in this sample. The rearrangement links TRBV29-1 to TRBJ2-1; D gene unclear. The V end lost 3 bases, the J end lost 0 bases, and 9 bases lay between the germline ends. The CDR3 loop spans 14 amino acids. Germline-derived CDR1 and CDR2 are SQVTM and ANQGSEA. CDR3: CSVDDGSSYNEQFF. The CDR3 DNA follows: TGCAGCGTTGATGACGGAAGCTCCTACAATGAGCAGTTCTTC.

The V and J genes are TRBV10-3 and TRBJ1-3; perhaps TRBD1 as D (5 bases). V lost 6 bases to trimming and J lost 3 bases, with 9 bases between them. This CDR3 comprises 13 residues. From germline, CDR1 is ENHRY and CDR2 SYGVKD. CDR3 bases: TGTGCCATCAGAGACAGTAATGGAAACACCATATATTTT. Protein: CAIRDSNGNTIYF.

V gene TRBV27 combines with J gene TRBJ1-2; the D gene is possibly TRBD1 (6 bases). V lost 6 bases and J lost 0, with 14 bases in between. This CDR3 comprises 15 residues. Germline V gene lookup returns CDR1 MNHEY and CDR2 SMNVEV (reference sequence). This chain's CDR3 is CASRLQGTTNYGYTF. DNA for the CDR3: TGTGCCAGCAGACTACAAGGGACAACTAACTATGGCTACACCTTC.

This clone occurred once. This rearrangement joins TRBV28 to TRBJ2-7, with D possibly being TRBD2 (5 bases). The V end was cut by 5 bases, the J end by 1 base, with 9 bases between. CDR1 is MDHEN, CDR2 SYDVKM, per germline. The CDR3 extends over 13 amino acids. The CDR3 DNA sequence: TGTGCCAGCAGTACCGGGGATTCCTACGAGCAGTACTTC. Translated, it gives CASSTGDSYEQYF.

The V call is TRBV7-9, the J call TRBJ2-1, with TRBD2 matching 11 bases. The V segment lost 4 bases and the J segment 6 bases; nucleotides outside the gene matches: 11. The CDR3 is made up of 17 amino acids. CDR1 SEHNR and CDR2 FQNEAQ come from the germline V gene (reference sequence). Written as DNA, the CDR3 is TGTGCCAGCAGCTCCGGACTAGCGGGTTATCTTCTCAATGAGCAGTTCTTC. It encodes CASSSGLAGYLLNEQFF. Based on the CDR3 plus reference TRBV7-9 and TRBJ2-1, the full variable domain is DTGVSQNPRHKITKRGQNVTFRCDPISEHNRLYWYRQTLGQGPEFLTYFQNEAQLEKSRLLSDRFSAERPKGSFSTLEIQRTEQGDSAMYLCASSSGLAGYLLNEQFFGPGTRLTVL.

J is TRBJ1-3 and V is TRBV10-2; D may be TRBD1 (5 bases). Germline V gene data show CDR1 as WSHSY and CDR2 as SAAADI. V was shortened by 5 bases and J by 0 bases, with 11 bases between the two germline ends. The CDR3 covers 15 residues. The CDR3 protein is CASSPDRPSGNTIYF. The CDR3 nucleotides are TGCGCCAGCAGTCCTGACAGACCCTCTGGAAACACCATATATTTT.

The chain couples TRBV5-6 to TRBJ2-5; D gene uncertain. The CDR3 covers 12 residues. With 6 bases removed from V and 2 bases from J, the gap between germline ends came to 8 bases. CDR1 and CDR2 from the germline V gene are SGHDT and YYEEEE. CDR3 amino acids: CASNLLQETQYF. The CDR3, as DNA: TGTGCCAGCAACCTCTTACAAGAGACCCAGTACTTC.

The chain employs TRBV27 and TRBJ1-5; TRBD1 might be the D (5 bases). The CDR3 loop spans 14 amino acids. The germline V gene has CDR1 MNHEY and CDR2 SMNVEV (reference sequence). Trimming left V 6 bases short and J 5 bases short, with 14 bases between. CDR3 in amino acids: CASRPQGGDQPQHF. In nucleotides, the CDR3 is TGTGCCAGCAGGCCCCAGGGAGGCGATCAGCCCCAGCATTTT.

The chain employs TRBV4-3 and TRBJ2-7, with D perhaps TRBD2 (6 bases). Germline loops: CDR1 LGHNA, CDR2 YSLEER. The CDR3 contains 14 residues. V lost 5 bases and J lost 0, with 11 bases in between. CDR3 sequence reads: CASSGGISSYEQYF. In nucleotides, the CDR3 is TGCGCCAGCAGCGGAGGGATTAGCTCCTACGAGCAGTACTTC.